This T cell receptor beta chain was recovered during a study of T cell responses to AZD1222 COVID-19 vaccine. Trimming pared 4 bases from V and 4 bases from J, leaving 9 bases between. Looked up from germline, CDR1 is SGDLS and CDR2 is YYNGEE. The CDR3 loop spans 13 amino acids. Study-wide findings and caveats: Repertoires in all cases were sampled only once the peak T cell response had passed. Unmutated variant regions are reportedly the target of nearly half of TCRs that are spike-specific. Spike-specific TCR breadth and depth went up after people got two AZD1222 doses. Baseline seropositivity occurred in only 5 to 7 AZD1222 recipients.

Turning to this clone: Its antigen is unidentified.

Profiled with immunoSEQ multiplex PCR; TCRdb holds only in-frame clones, not every one. The sample lists more than 110,000 clones, 85% to 95% occurring once. V is TRBV9 and J is TRBJ1-3; tentatively, D is TRBD1 (6 bases). The clonotype was recovered from an adult in good health. Source: peripheral blood, taken on day 0 of AZD1222 vaccination. Here the CDR3 DNA reads TGTGCCAGCAGCCTCCAGGGGGGAAACACCATATATTTT. It is translated as CASSLQGGNTIYF.